These 19 T cell receptor beta chains were sequenced from one sample in a study of blood T cell repertoires in COVID-19. The assay was immunoSEQ multiplex PCR, and TCRdb's table has in-frame clones only and misses some. The sample shows 150,000 or so clones, approximately 80% of them seen only once. The material sequenced was PBMCs or T cells enriched from blood (not recorded which). Source of these receptors: a man between 50 and 59 years old who had recovered from COVID-19.

The chain is built from TRBV3-1 (or the pseudogene TRBV3-2) and TRBJ2-1, with 12 bases that match TRBD2. CDR3 length: 17 amino acids. Trimming removed 4 bases from V and 8 bases from J; junction bases left unmatched: 12. Germline V lookup: CDR1 LGHDT, CDR2 YNNKEL (reference sequence). Written as DNA, the CDR3 is TGTGCCAGCAGCCGCGGACGCGGACTAGCGGGGTTCGATGAGCAGTTCTTC. This gives the protein CASSRGRGLAGFDEQFF.

In nucleotides, the CDR3 is TGCGCCAGCAGCTTGGCGGGACAGGACAATGAGCAGTTCTTC. Its protein product is CASSLAGQDNEQFF. The J gene is TRBJ2-1, the V gene TRBV5-1; 8 bases align to TRBD1. The CDR3 extends over 14 amino acids. Germline trimming cut 0 bases from V and 5 bases from J; bases unmatched to any gene: 1. Germline assignment: CDR1 SGHRS and CDR2 YFSETQ.

The chain employs TRBV18 and TRBJ2-7; D possibly corresponds to TRBD1 (5 bases). The germline CDR1 and CDR2 sequences are KGHSH and LQKENI. Trimming took off 1 base at V and 5 bases at J, with 6 bases between the two ends. The CDR3 runs 12 residues. The CDR3 sequence: CASSPLGDEQYF. CDR3 nucleotides: TGTGCCAGCTCACCACTAGGGGACGAGCAGTACTTC. Combining the CDR3 with reference TRBV18 and TRBJ2-7 gives the whole variable domain NAGVMQNPRHLVRRRGQEARLRCSPMKGHSHVYWYRQLPEEGLKFMVYLQKENIIDESGMPKERFSAEFPKEGPSILRIQQVVRGDSAAYFCASSPLGDEQYFGPGTRLTVT.

V usage is TRBV28 and J usage is TRBJ1-2; 7 positions match TRBD1. There are 13 residues in the CDR3. The junction had 6 bases not matched to a gene; V was cut back by 6 bases and J by 5 bases. Germline CDR1 is MDHEN and CDR2 is SYDVKM. For the CDR3, the DNA is TGTGCCAGCAGCAATACAGGGGTTTATGGCTACACCTTC. Translating it yields CASSNTGVYGYTF.

V usage is TRBV24-1 and J usage is TRBJ2-1; TRBD2 aligns across 8 bases. The CDR3 loop spans 16 amino acids. V trimming: 5 bases; J trimming: 5 bases; junction bases outside the gene matches: 10. Germline assignment: CDR1 KGHDR and CDR2 SFDVKD. Written as DNA, the CDR3 is TGTGCCACCAGTGCGTGGGGCGGGGGGCTAAACAATGAGCAGTTCTTC. Protein sequence: CATSAWGGGLNNEQFF.

The chain carries TRBV10-1 and TRBJ2-2, with 12 bases fitting TRBD2. The J segment lost 1 base and the V segment lost 4 bases, leaving 4 bases of the junction unmatched. CDR1 and CDR2 from the germline V gene are WNHNN and SYGVQD (reference sequence). The CDR3 contains 17 residues. The chain's CDR3 is CASSGGLAGMNTGELFF. The CDR3, as DNA: TGCGCCAGCAGTGGAGGACTAGCGGGGATGAACACCGGGGAGCTGTTTTTT.

The genes are TRBV5-8 and TRBJ1-5; TRBD1 might be the D (5 bases). V lost 10 bases and J lost 7, with 21 bases in between. The CDR3 is 14 residues long. Germline loops: CDR1 SGHTS, CDR2 YDEGEE. The CDR3: CAGTTGLGFQPQHF. The CDR3 nucleotides read TGTGCCGGAACCACAGGCCTCGGGTTCCAGCCCCAGCATTTT.

The chain employs TRBV5-5 and TRBJ2-6, with D perhaps matching TRBD2 (6 bases). Trimming removed 0 bases at V and 3 bases at J, with 10 bases between. The CDR3 runs to 16 residues. Germline assignment: CDR1 SGHKS and CDR2 YYEKEE (reference sequence). The CDR3 protein is CASSLVSGVGANVLTF. Written as DNA, the CDR3 is TGTGCCAGCAGCTTGGTTTCGGGGGTTGGGGCCAACGTCCTGACTTTC.

The J gene is TRBJ2-7, the V gene TRBV18; D perhaps matches TRBD2 (5 bases). CDR3 size: 15 residues. Trimming pared 6 bases from V and 2 bases from J, leaving 17 bases between. CDR1 and CDR2 from the germline V gene are KGHSH and LQKENI. This CDR3 reads CASSPTGIGTYEQYF. For the CDR3, the DNA is TGTGCCAGCTCGCCTACTGGGATCGGGACCTACGAGCAGTACTTC.

The chain joins TRBV6-2 or TRBV6-3 to TRBJ2-7, with 11 bases aligning to TRBD1. This CDR3 region has 16 residues. Germline CDR1 is MNHEY and CDR2 is SVGEGT. The trim removed 2 bases at V and 5 bases at J, leaving 8 bases unmatched. The CDR3: CASSYRPGTGGNEQYF. DNA of the CDR3: TGTGCCAGCAGTTACCGACCCGGGACAGGGGGTAACGAGCAGTACTTC.

This chain links TRBV4-3 with TRBJ2-2; maybe TRBD2 (5 bases). This CDR3 region has 16 residues. Between the trimmed V and J ends, which lost 2 bases and 4 bases, there was a span of 14 bases. From germline, CDR1 is LGHNA and CDR2 YSLEER. The CDR3 protein is CASSQSDSRSTGELFF. For the CDR3, the DNA is TGCGCCAGCAGCCAATCGGACTCTCGAAGCACCGGGGAGCTGTTTTTT.

The V call is TRBV5-1, the J call TRBJ2-5; D unresolved. V gave up 2 bases and J gave up 0 bases, with 5 bases separating them. CDR1 is SGHRS, CDR2 YFSETQ, per germline. CDR3 length equals 13 residues. This CDR3 reads CASSFGNQETQYF. As DNA, the CDR3 is TGCGCCAGCAGCTTCGGTAACCAAGAGACCCAGTACTTC.

The V gene is TRBV9, the J gene TRBJ2-7, with 9 positions matching TRBD2. Germline CDR1 reads SGDLS; CDR2 reads YYNGEE. The CDR3 length is 15 residues. J gave up 2 bases and V 1 base, and 4 bases lay outside the gene matches. The CDR3 bases are TGTGCCAGCAGCGTACGGTCTAGCGGGGCCTACGAGCAGTACTTC. This encodes CASSVRSSGAYEQYF.

The V and J genes are TRBV7-9 and TRBJ2-5, with 7 bases aligning to TRBD2. V was pared by 0 bases and J by 4 bases, with 2 bases of the junction left unmatched. The CDR3 is 14 amino acids. CDR1 and CDR2 (germline): SEHNR, FQNEAQ (reference sequence). CDR3 loop: CASSLAAGVETQYF. DNA for the CDR3: TGTGCCAGCAGCTTAGCGGCGGGGGTAGAGACCCAGTACTTC.

The chain joins TRBV28 to TRBJ2-1, with D possibly matching TRBD2 (5 bases). The ends were cut back, 6 bases at V and 5 bases at J, with 8 bases in the middle. CDR1 and CDR2 from the germline V gene are MDHEN and SYDVKM. The CDR3 has 12 amino acids. CDR3 protein: CASRGADNEQFF. As DNA, the CDR3 is TGTGCCAGCAGGGGAGCTGACAATGAGCAGTTCTTC.

The chain links TRBV28 to TRBJ1-2; 7 nucleotides agree with TRBD1. The CDR3 sequence is 14 residues long. Per germline, CDR1 MDHEN and CDR2 SYDVKM. Trimming removed 3 bases from V and 4 bases from J; junction bases left unmatched: 5. The CDR3 DNA reads TGTGCCAGCAGTTTTACAGGGGTGGCCTATGGCTACACCTTC. Protein: CASSFTGVAYGYTF.

The chain recombines TRBV3-1 (or the pseudogene TRBV3-2) with TRBJ1-2, with TRBD1 matching 8 bases. This CDR3 contains 15 residues. Trimming cost V 0 bases and J 4 bases; bases outside gene matches: 4. CDR1 is LGHDT, CDR2 YNNKEL, per germline (reference sequence). The CDR3 sequence is CASSQDRQGAYGYTF. The CDR3 DNA is TGTGCCAGCAGCCAAGATCGGCAGGGGGCCTATGGCTACACCTTC.

The chain recombines TRBV28 with TRBJ1-6; D not certain. Germline lookup yields CDR1 MDHEN and CDR2 SYDVKM. The CDR3 sequence is 14 residues long. V was clipped by 3 bases and J by 5 bases, with 8 bases between them. The CDR3, as DNA: TGTGCCAGCAGTTTGCCAGCGGATAATTCACCCCTCCACTTT. Translating gives CASSLPADNSPLHF. The complete variable domain, with remaining parts taken from reference TRBV28 and TRBJ1-6, reads DVKVTQSSRYLVKRTGEKVFLECVQDMDHENMFWYRQDPGLGLRLIYFSYDVKMKEKGDIPEGYSVSREKKERFSLILESASTNQTSMYLCASSLPADNSPLHFGNGTRLTVT.

This clone was counted between two and nine times. The chain joins TRBV27 to TRBJ1-6; unclear D gene. The CDR3 is 15 residues long. Trimming took 8 bases from V and 0 from J, leaving 11 bases between them. CDR1 is MNHEY, CDR2 SMNVEV, per germline (reference sequence). CDR3 bases: TGTGCCAGCCGGTCCATACGCTCCTATAATTCACCCCTCCACTTT. Translating gives CASRSIRSYNSPLHF.